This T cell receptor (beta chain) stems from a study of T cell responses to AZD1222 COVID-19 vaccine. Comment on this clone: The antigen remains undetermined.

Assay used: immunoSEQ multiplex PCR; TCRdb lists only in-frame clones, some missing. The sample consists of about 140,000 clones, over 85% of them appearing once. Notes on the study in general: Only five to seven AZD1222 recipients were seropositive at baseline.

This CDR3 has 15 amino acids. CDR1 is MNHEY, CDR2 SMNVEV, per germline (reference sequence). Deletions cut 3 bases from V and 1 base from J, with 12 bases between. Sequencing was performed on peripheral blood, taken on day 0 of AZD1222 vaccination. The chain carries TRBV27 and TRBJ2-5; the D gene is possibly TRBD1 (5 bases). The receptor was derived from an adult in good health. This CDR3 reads CASSLIGRAQETQYF. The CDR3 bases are TGTGCCAGCAGTTTGATAGGCAGGGCCCAAGAGACCCAGTACTTC.